The clone carrying this T cell receptor (beta chain) was detected only once. Other DNA sequences in this specimen translate into the identical CDR3. This sample was taken from a study of shared clonotypes between healthy human individuals. There are 16 residues in the CDR3. J lost 0 bases, V lost 3 bases, and 3 bases had no gene match. Germline CDR1 SGHNT, CDR2 YYREEE (reference sequence). TCRdb keeps only in-frame clones here, not all; method: immunoSEQ multiplex PCR. The sample has roughly 2,500,000 clones, 80% to 95% seen once; the top ten hold 0.36%. J is TRBJ2-3 and V is TRBV5-4, with TRBD2 matching over 11 bases. The receptor's source is a man in his late teens or twenties in good health. Some clones in this sample may be carry-over from other donors' samples. Sequencing was carried out using naive CD4+ T cells from PBMCs. Stated subset: CD45RA+ positively selected. Written as DNA, the CDR3 is TGTGCCAGCAGCTCGGGGACTAGCGGTAGCACAGATACGCAGTATTTT. Its protein product is CASSSGTSGSTDTQYF.